Each of the 10 T cell receptor beta chains below was sequenced from the same sample in a study of identical twins. Via MiXCR, TCRdb re-called the 5' RACE reads, giving one row per CDR3 protein. Here the sample spans 500,000 or so distinct CDR3 sequences, more than 13% being singletons. This same sample was also part of a study on yellow fever vaccine responses in identical twins.

Sequencing used CD4+ T cells sorted from blood. These receptors came from a woman between 18 and 29 years old in good health.

The V and J genes are TRBV10-3 and TRBJ2-5; 12 bases agree with TRBD1. CDR3 length: 14 amino acids. Germline lookup yields CDR1 ENHRY and CDR2 SYGVKD. V gave up 9 bases and J gave up 5 bases; unmatched junction bases: 7. CDR3 loop: CAMGGTGGRETQYF. The CDR3, as DNA: TGTGCCATGGGTGGGACAGGGGGCCGCGAGACCCAGTACTTC.

The V call is TRBV10-2, the J call TRBJ2-2; 14 positions match TRBD2. The CDR3 consists of 17 residues. CDR1 is WSHSY and CDR2 is SAAADI in the germline V gene. With 6 bases clipped from V and 6 bases from J, the junction kept 9 bases outside the gene matches. CDR3 bases: TGCGCCAGCAGCCAGACTAGCGGGAGGGCCCCGGCCGGGGAGCTGTTTTTT. It translates to CASSQTSGRAPAGELFF.

This clonotype was found a few times. The gene calls are TRBV5-8 and TRBJ2-1; 7 bases map to TRBD2. From germline, CDR1 is SGHTS and CDR2 YDEGEE. The CDR3 runs 16 residues. Trimming removed 0 bases from V and 7 bases from J; junction bases left unmatched: 10. The CDR3: CASSLEASGRVNEQFF. The CDR3 DNA is TGTGCCAGCAGCTTGGAGGCTAGCGGACGAGTGAATGAGCAGTTCTTC.

This sequence joins TRBV14 and TRBJ2-6; D unclear. The CDR3 consists of 16 residues. Per germline, CDR1 SGHDN and CDR2 FVKESK. V lost 0 bases to trimming and J lost 2 bases, with 8 bases between them. The CDR3 reads CASSQDRFAGANVLTF. Written as DNA, the CDR3 is TGTGCCAGCAGCCAAGATCGTTTTGCTGGGGCCAACGTCCTGACTTTC. Drawing the rest from reference TRBV14 and TRBJ2-6, the complete variable domain is EAGVTQFPSHSVIEKGQTVTLRCDPISGHDNLYWYRRVMGKEIKFLLHFVKESKQDESGMPNNRFLAERTGGTYSTLKVQPAELEDSGVYFCASSQDRFAGANVLTFGAGSRLTVL.

The chain recombines TRBV4-2 with TRBJ2-1; 10 bases are shared with TRBD2. Germline V gene lookup returns CDR1 LGHNA and CDR2 YNFKEQ. With 0 bases clipped from V and 7 bases from J, the junction kept 9 bases outside the gene matches. The CDR3 contains 17 residues. The CDR3 loop reads CASSQDAGTSALNEQFF. The CDR3 DNA reads TGTGCCAGCAGCCAAGATGCCGGGACTAGCGCATTAAATGAGCAGTTCTTC.

This chain joins TRBV5-5 and TRBJ2-5, with no clear D. Germline V lookup: CDR1 SGHKS, CDR2 YYEKEE (reference sequence). The germline V and J ends were trimmed by 2 bases and 3 bases, with 11 bases remaining between them. The CDR3 has 14 residues. The CDR3 loop reads CASSFGRQEETQYF. The CDR3 DNA reads as TGTGCCAGCAGCTTTGGCAGGCAAGAAGAGACCCAGTACTTC. Based on the CDR3 plus reference TRBV5-5 and TRBJ2-5, the full variable domain is DAGVTQSPTHLIKTRGQQVTLRCSPISGHKSVSWYQQVLGQGPQFIFQYYEKEERGRGNFPDRFSARQFPNYSSELNVNALLLGDSALYLCASSFGRQEETQYFGPGTRLLVL.

This clonotype was observed a handful of times. The chain recombines TRBV20-1 with TRBJ1-6; 8 bases are shared with TRBD1. The CDR3 length is 14 residues. V gave up 4 bases and J gave up 7 bases; unmatched junction bases: 6. Germline CDR1 and CDR2: DFQATT and SNEGSKA (reference sequence). The CDR3 is CSANRQGKNSPLHF. The CDR3 DNA follows: TGCAGTGCTAACCGACAGGGGAAGAATTCACCCCTCCACTTT.

This clonotype was observed a handful of times. The CDR3 protein is CASSIRTSGGNRELFF. The DNA for the CDR3 is TGTGCCAGTAGTATAAGAACTAGCGGGGGCAACAGGGAGCTGTTTTTT. The V call is TRBV19, the J call TRBJ2-2; 11 bases align to TRBD2. The trim removed 2 bases at V and 9 bases at J, leaving 8 bases unmatched. Germline CDR1 reads LNHDA; CDR2 reads SQIVND (reference sequence). The CDR3 spans 16 residues. Full variable domain (remainder filled in from reference TRBV19 and TRBJ2-2): DGGITQSPKYLFRKEGQNVTLSCEQNLNHDAMYWYRQDPGQGLRLIYYSQIVNDFQKGDIAEGYSVSREKKESFPLTVTSAQKNPTAFYLCASSIRTSGGNRELFFGEGSRLTVL.

This clonotype was counted many times. In DNA, the CDR3 is TGTGCCACCAGTGATCGGGCCTCGGGTCCTCAGCCCCAGCATTTT. It encodes CATSDRASGPQPQHF. The chain recombines TRBV24-1 with TRBJ1-5; D remains unclear. The length of the CDR3 is 15 residues. V was pared by 3 bases and J by 6 bases, with 14 bases between. The germline V gene encodes CDR1 KGHDR and CDR2 SFDVKD.

The chain combines TRBV6-1 with TRBJ2-1; D might be TRBD1 (6 bases). Germline V CDR1 and CDR2: MNHNS, SASEGT. V was shortened by 5 bases and J by 6 bases, with 14 bases between the two germline ends. This CDR3 region has 14 residues. The CDR3, as DNA: TGTGCCAGCAGTCCGGGGACACCACCCAATGAGCAGTTCTTC. It yields the protein CASSPGTPPNEQFF.